The T cell receptor beta chain described here comes from a study of blood T cells in healthy people across ages. Study-wide results and caveats: Percentage of naive T cells showed a strong correlation with TCR beta diversity.

The use of a sample-barcoded 5' primer and a J-beta primer mix characterized a second PCR of about 7 to 12 cycles. MiXCR, applied by TCRdb to the 5' RACE reads, yields one record per CDR3 protein. The profile shows approximately 780,000 distinct CDR3 sequences, 25% to 30% of them singletons. The CDR3 covers 15 residues. Germline V gene sequence: CDR1 MDHEN, CDR2 SYDVKM. V was shortened by 2 bases and J by 2 bases, with 10 bases between the two germline ends. As concerns this clonotype: Its antigen remains unknown.

The same sample was also used in a study of T cells of mothers and their children. That report adds: Every mother supplied over 9 million TCR beta CDR3 reads and every child approximately 2.8 million.

This receptor was obtained from a boy aged 5-17 years in good health. Material: blood. The chain recombines TRBV28 with TRBJ2-1; TRBD1 is a possible D gene (6 bases). CDR3 protein: CASSLGGRPYNEQFF. CDR3 bases: TGTGCCAGCAGTTTAGGGGGCAGACCCTACAATGAGCAGTTCTTC.